The T cell receptor (beta chain) described here comes from a study of cytomegalovirus exposure and HLA in healthy donors. Study findings and constraints: V- and J-gene trimming of TCR beta was linked (in a later analysis) to a missense DCLRE1C variant.

Use of 60 Vbeta and 13 Jbeta primers characterized the PCR. TCRdb's table, derived via immunoSEQ multiplex PCR, lists solely in-frame clones and lacks some. The sample carries about 110,000 clones, 75% recorded once. A note on this clone: Antigen unknown.

Material for sequencing was PBMCs. The sequence was obtained from a man in his forties or fifties in good health and CMV-seronegative.

The CDR3 coding sequence is TGTGCCAGCCAGGGGGCGCTGAGCACAGATACGCAGTATTTT. This codes for CASQGALSTDTQYF. The genes are TRBV2 and TRBJ2-3, with 8 bases matching TRBD1. V lost 8 bases to trimming and J lost 0 bases; unmatched junction nucleotides: 4. In germline, CDR1 is SNHLY, CDR2 FYNNEI. The CDR3 loop spans 14 amino acids.